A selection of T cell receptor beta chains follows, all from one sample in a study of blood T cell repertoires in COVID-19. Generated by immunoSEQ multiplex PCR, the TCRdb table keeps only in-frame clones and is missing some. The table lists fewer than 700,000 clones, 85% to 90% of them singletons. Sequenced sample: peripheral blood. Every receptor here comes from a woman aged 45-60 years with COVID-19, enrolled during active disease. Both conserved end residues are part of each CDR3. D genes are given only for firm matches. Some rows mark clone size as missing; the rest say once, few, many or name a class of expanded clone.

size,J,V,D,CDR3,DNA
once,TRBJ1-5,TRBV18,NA,CATLDGLSNQPQHF,TGTGCCACCCTAGACGGCTTAAGCAATCAGCCCCAGCATTTT
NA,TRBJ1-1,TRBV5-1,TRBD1,CASSLRGTDLGMNTEAFF,TGCGCCAGCAGCCTCAGGGGGACAGATCTCGGGATGAACACTGAAGCTTTCTTT
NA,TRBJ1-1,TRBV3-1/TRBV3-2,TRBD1,CASSQYTGGHDEAFF,TGTGCCAGCAGCCAGTACACAGGGGGGCATGATGAAGCTTTCTTT
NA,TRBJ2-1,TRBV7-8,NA,CASSLDFYNEQFF,TGTGCCAGCAGCTTGGACTTCTACAATGAGCAGTTCTTC
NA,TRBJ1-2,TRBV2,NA,CASSERQGWNGYTF,TGTGCCAGCAGTGAAAGGCAGGGGTGGAATGGCTACACCTTC
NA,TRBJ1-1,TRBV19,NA,CASGLPAFF,TGTGCCAGTGGGCTGCCGGCTTTCTTT
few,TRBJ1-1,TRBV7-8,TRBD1,CASSTGQGTNTEAFF,TGTGCCAGCAGCACGGGACAGGGAACGAACACTGAAGCTTTCTTT
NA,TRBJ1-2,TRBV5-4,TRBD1,CASSGDRGLGGYTF,TGTGCCAGCAGCGGGGACAGGGGGCTCGGTGGCTACACCTTC
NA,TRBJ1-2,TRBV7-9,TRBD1,CASRGTGTAYGYTF,TGTGCCAGCAGAGGCACCGGGACAGCCTATGGCTACACCTTC
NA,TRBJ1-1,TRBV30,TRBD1,CASQQGADTEAFF,TGTGCCTCTCAACAGGGGGCTGACACTGAAGCTTTCTTT
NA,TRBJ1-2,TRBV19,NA,CASSRRDNYGYTF,TGTGCCAGTAGTAGGCGGGACAACTATGGCTACACCTTC
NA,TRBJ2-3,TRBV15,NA,CATSRGGLADTQYF,TGTGCCACCAGCAGGGGGGGTTTAGCAGATACGCAGTATTTT
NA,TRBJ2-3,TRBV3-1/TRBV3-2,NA,CASSQEPRESSTDTQYF,TGTGCCAGCAGCCAAGAGCCCAGGGAATCTAGCACAGATACGCAGTATTTT
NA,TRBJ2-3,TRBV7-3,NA,CASRPGGRDTQYF,TGTGCCAGCAGACCGGGGGGCCGAGATACGCAGTATTTT
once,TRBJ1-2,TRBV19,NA,CAIRRGFYGYTF,TGTGCCATTAGAAGGGGATTCTATGGCTACACCTTC
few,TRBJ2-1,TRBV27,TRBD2,CASKPGLDNEQFF,TGTGCCAGCAAGCCGGGACTAGACAATGAGCAGTTCTTC
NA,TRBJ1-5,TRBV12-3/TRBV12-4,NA,CASSPGVGQPQHF,TGTGCCAGCAGTCCAGGGGTCGGGCAGCCCCAGCATTTT
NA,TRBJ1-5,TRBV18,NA,CASSPGTGQPQHF,TGTGCCAGCTCACCAGGGACTGGTCAGCCCCAGCATTTT
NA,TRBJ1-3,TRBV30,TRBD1,CAWSTGTAAGNTIYF,TGTGCCTGGAGTACCGGGACAGCGGCTGGAAACACCATATATTTT
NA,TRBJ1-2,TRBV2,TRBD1,CASSVGQGGNYGYTF,TGTGCCAGCAGTGTGGGACAGGGAGGAAACTATGGCTACACCTTC
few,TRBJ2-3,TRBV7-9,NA,CASSLELRTDTQYF,TGTGCCAGCAGCTTAGAGCTCCGCACAGATACGCAGTATTTT
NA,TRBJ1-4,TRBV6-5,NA,CASSSRGTNEKLFF,TGTGCCAGCAGCTCCAGGGGAACTAATGAAAAACTGTTTTTT
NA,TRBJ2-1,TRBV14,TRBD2,CASSQGYREGANNEQFF,TGTGCCAGCAGCCAAGGCTATAGGGAGGGCGCTAACAATGAGCAGTTCTTC
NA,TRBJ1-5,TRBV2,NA,CASSQRWGPQAQHF,TGTGCCAGCAGCCAAAGATGGGGGCCCCAGGCCCAGCATTTT
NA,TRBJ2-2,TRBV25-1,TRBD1,CASSSGYRGLTGELFF,TGTGCCAGCAGTAGCGGGTACAGGGGGCTCACCGGGGAGCTGTTTTTT
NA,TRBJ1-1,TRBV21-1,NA,CASSSDRESMNTEAFF,TGTGCCAGCAGCAGCGACAGGGAGTCCATGAACACTGAAGCTTTCTTT
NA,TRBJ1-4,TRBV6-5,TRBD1,CASNEDRTTNEKLFF,TGTGCCAGCAACGAGGACAGGACAACTAATGAAAAACTGTTTTTT
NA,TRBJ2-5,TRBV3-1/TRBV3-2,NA,CASSRDRSETQYF,TGTGCCAGCAGCCGTGACAGATCAGAGACCCAGTACTTC